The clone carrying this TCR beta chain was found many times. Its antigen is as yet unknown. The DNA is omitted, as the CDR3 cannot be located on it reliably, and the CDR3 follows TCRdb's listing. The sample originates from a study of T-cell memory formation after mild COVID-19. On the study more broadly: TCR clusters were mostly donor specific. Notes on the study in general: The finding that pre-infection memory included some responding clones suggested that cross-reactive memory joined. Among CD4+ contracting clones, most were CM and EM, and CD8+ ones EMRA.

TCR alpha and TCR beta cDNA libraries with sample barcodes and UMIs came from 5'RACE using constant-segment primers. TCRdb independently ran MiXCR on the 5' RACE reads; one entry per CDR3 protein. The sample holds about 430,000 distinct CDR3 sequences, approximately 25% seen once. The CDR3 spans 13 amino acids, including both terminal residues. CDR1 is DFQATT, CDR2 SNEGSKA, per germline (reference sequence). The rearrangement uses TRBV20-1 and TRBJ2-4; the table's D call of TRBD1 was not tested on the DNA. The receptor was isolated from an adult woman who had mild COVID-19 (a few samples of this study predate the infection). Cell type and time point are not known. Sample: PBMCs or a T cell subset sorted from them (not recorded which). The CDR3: CSARDVGSGIRYF.